This entry lists 13 T cell receptor beta chains sequenced from one sample in a study of ipilimumab plus nivolumab after autologous stem cell transplantation. Method: immunoSEQ multiplex PCR; TCRdb's copy keeps in-frame clones and lacks some. This table holds some 25,000 clones, around 84% found once. This material consisted of PBMCs, taken in a trial of ipilimumab plus nivolumab as post-transplant consolidation. All receptors derive from a male donor with diffuse large B-cell lymphoma.

The chain combines TRBV5-4 with TRBJ1-6, with 9 positions matching TRBD1. This CDR3 comprises 14 residues. Per germline, CDR1 SGHNT and CDR2 YYREEE (reference sequence). The ends lost 4 bases at V and 14 bases at J; junction bases unmatched: 10. CDR3 bases: TGTGCCAGCAGCGCAGGACAGGGGAGTTACTCCCTCCACTTT. It translates to CASSAGQGSYSLHF.

The chain employs TRBV6-4 and TRBJ1-3; D remains ambiguous. The germline gives CDR1 MRHNA, CDR2 SNTAGT. The V end was cut by 5 bases, the J end by 0 bases, with 11 bases between. This CDR3 has 15 residues. The CDR3 DNA is TGTGCCAGCAGTAAACTGCCGTTCTCTGGAAACACCATATATTTT. Its protein is CASSKLPFSGNTIYF.

In this sample, this clone turned up a few times. In DNA, the CDR3 is TGTGCCAGCAGCGAAACAGGGACGAGCTCCTACGAGCAGTACTTC. Translated: CASSETGTSSYEQYF. The rearrangement uses TRBV7-2 and TRBJ2-7, with D maybe TRBD1 (6 bases). This CDR3 contains 15 residues. Germline values: CDR1 SGHTA, CDR2 FQGNSA. The germline V and J ends were trimmed by 5 bases and 0 bases, with 14 bases remaining between them.

The CDR3 coding sequence is TGTGCCATCAGTGAGTCTGATACGCAGTATTTT. It yields the protein CAISESDTQYF. The chain employs TRBV10-3 and TRBJ2-3; D not resolved. The CDR3 is 11 amino acids. Trimming cost V 0 bases and J 6 bases, with 1 base left between them. Germline CDR1 and CDR2: ENHRY and SYGVKD.

This clone was seen a single time. This sequence joins TRBV27 and TRBJ2-7; D uncertain. Germline-derived CDR1 and CDR2 are MNHEY and SMNVEV (reference sequence). V was trimmed by 4 bases and J by 1 base, leaving 11 bases between them. This CDR3 has 14 residues. The CDR3 sequence: CASSSSSSSYEQYF. As DNA, the CDR3 is TGTGCCAGCAGTTCAAGCTCCAGTTCCTACGAGCAGTACTTC.

The chain links TRBV7-6 to TRBJ1-2; 9 bases are a match to TRBD1. Per the germline V gene, CDR1 is SGHVS and CDR2 is FNYEAQ. J was trimmed by 2 bases and V by 5 bases; bases with no gene match: 6. CDR3 size: 15 residues. The DNA for the CDR3 is TGTGCCAGCAGCCCACAGGGGGCTCCCAACTATGGCTACACCTTC. It specifies CASSPQGAPNYGYTF. Combining the CDR3 with reference TRBV7-6 and TRBJ1-2 gives the whole variable domain GAGVSQSPRYKVTKRGQDVALRCDPISGHVSLYWYRQALGQGPEFLTYFNYEAQQDKSGLPNDRFSAERPEGSISTLTIQRTEQRDSAMYRCASSPQGAPNYGYTFGSGTRLTVV.

Only a few counts were recorded for this clone. The CDR3 is CAASEGTGSYNEQFF. The CDR3 coding sequence is TGTGCCGCCTCGGAGGGGACAGGGTCCTACAATGAGCAGTTCTTC. The J gene is TRBJ2-1, the V gene TRBV15; 9 bases are a match to TRBD1. Germline lookup yields CDR1 LNHNV and CDR2 YYDKDF (reference sequence). The V gene end was trimmed by 11 bases and the J gene end by 1 base; junction bases not matched to a gene: 9. This CDR3 is 15 amino acids long. The whole variable domain, remainder taken from reference TRBV15 and TRBJ2-1, is DAMVIQNPRYQVTQFGKPVTLSCSQTLNHNVMYWYQQKSSQAPKLLFHYYDKDFNNEADTPDNFQSRRPNTSFCFLDIRSPGLGDTAMYLCAASEGTGSYNEQFFGPGTRLTVL.

This clone was found once. V and J are TRBV10-2 and TRBJ1-2; 8 nucleotides agree with TRBD1. V shed 4 bases and J 5 bases; nucleotides not matched to a gene: 6. This CDR3 is 14 amino acids long. Germline V gene data show CDR1 as WSHSY and CDR2 as SAAADI. CDR3 sequence (DNA): TGCGCCAGCAGTGTCGGCACAGGGGGGTATGGCTACACCTTC. As protein: CASSVGTGGYGYTF.

This chain joins TRBV6-5 and TRBJ1-3; D gene ambiguous. The germline V gene encodes CDR1 MNHEY and CDR2 SVGAGI. Trimming pared 0 bases from V and 4 bases from J, leaving 10 bases between. This CDR3 has 15 residues. In DNA, the CDR3 is TGTGCCAGCAGTTACTCGTGGGCGCCAGGAAACACCATATATTTT. Protein sequence: CASSYSWAPGNTIYF.

This chain uses TRBV14 with TRBJ2-3, with no clear D. The V gene lost 6 bases and the J gene lost 4 bases, with 11 bases spanning the gap. The length of the CDR3 is 13 residues. Germline V gene sequence: CDR1 SGHDN, CDR2 FVKESK. The DNA for the CDR3 is TGTGCCAGCAGTTGGAACAGCGCAGATACGCAGTATTTT. Amino acid sequence: CASSWNSADTQYF.

The chain joins TRBV11-2 to TRBJ1-2; D is unresolved. CDR3 length: 12 amino acids. The V gene lost 5 bases and the J gene lost 0 bases, with 4 bases spanning the gap. Germline CDR1 is SGHAT and CDR2 is FQNNGV. The CDR3 DNA sequence: TGTGCCAGCAGCCCAGCTAACTATGGCTACACCTTC. Encoded protein: CASSPANYGYTF.

This chain uses TRBV7-2 with TRBJ2-5, with D perhaps TRBD1 (6 bases). The J call may be incorrect, as the DNA end agrees better with TRBJ2-7. The CDR3 consists of 15 residues. CDR1 and CDR2 from the germline V gene are SGHTA and FQGNSA. The CDR3 region is CASSPRQADLYEQYF. In nucleotides, the CDR3 is TGTGCCAGCAGCCCCAGACAGGCCGACCTCTACGAGCAGTACTTC.

The chain has TRBV7-6 and TRBJ2-1; D call uncertain. Per the germline V gene, CDR1 is SGHVS and CDR2 is FNYEAQ. This CDR3 region has 11 residues. V gave up 3 bases and J gave up 9 bases, with 6 bases separating them. The CDR3 region has the DNA TGTGCCAGCAGCTTGTTCGGTGAGCAGTTCTTC. Translating gives CASSLFGEQFF.